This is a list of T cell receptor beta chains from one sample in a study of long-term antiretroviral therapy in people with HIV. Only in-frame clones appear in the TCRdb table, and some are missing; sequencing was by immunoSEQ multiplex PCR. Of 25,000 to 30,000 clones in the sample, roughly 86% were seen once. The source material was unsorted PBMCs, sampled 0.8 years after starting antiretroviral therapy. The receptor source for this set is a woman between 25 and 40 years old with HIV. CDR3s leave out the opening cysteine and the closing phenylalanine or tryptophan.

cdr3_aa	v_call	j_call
ASSGTDQETQY	TRBV6-1	TRBJ2-5
AWGHFNSPLH	TRBV30	TRBJ1-6
AISPTGGRTDTQY	TRBV10-3	TRBJ2-3
ASSVSEQGNSPLH	TRBV9	TRBJ1-6
ASSVRDSSIPYYGYT	TRBV25-1	TRBJ1-2
ASSPGPTTEAF	TRBV7-3	TRBJ1-1
ASSSRFQKRDSYTIY	TRBV19	TRBJ1-3
ASSQDWGSQPQH	TRBV4-2	TRBJ1-5
ASSLESGLETQY	TRBV7-7	TRBJ2-5
ASSQFREGQETQY	TRBV4-1	TRBJ2-5
ASSIPGVNTEAF	TRBV19	TRBJ1-1
ASSFDLGLPLNQPQH	TRBV7-2	TRBJ1-5
ASSLGSQGRGETQY	TRBV7-9	TRBJ2-5
ASSRSGTGGVIYYGYT	TRBV5-5	TRBJ1-2
ASRSQGLNEKLF	TRBV25-1	TRBJ1-4
ASNTGLAGTDTQY	TRBV19	TRBJ2-3
ASSPIGTSGDLNTGELF	TRBV18	TRBJ2-2
ASSAGGIQETQY	TRBV9	TRBJ2-5
ASSPNLEAVNEQF	TRBV9	TRBJ2-1
ASSLDSGITEAF	TRBV5-1	TRBJ1-1
ASSPLRESGELF	TRBV18	TRBJ2-2
ASSMAGQYTEAF	TRBV6-1	TRBJ1-1
ASRAGDVGELF	TRBV23-1	TRBJ2-2
ASSLAVGSTGELF	TRBV7-9	TRBJ2-2
ASSTHTDTQY	TRBV9	TRBJ2-3
ASSQSPGQGARELF	TRBV4-1	TRBJ2-2
ASSFGGSNQPQH	TRBV6-6	TRBJ1-5
ASSGWGSSSGGGRNGYT	TRBV6-1	TRBJ1-2
ASGDRASGANVLT	TRBV12-5	TRBJ2-6
ASSLAGLSYNEQF	TRBV11-3	TRBJ2-1
ASRNTGRNSPLH	TRBV12-5	TRBJ1-6
AIRGTSGETQY	TRBV10-3	TRBJ2-5
ASSGQVDQETQY	TRBV6-1	TRBJ2-5
ASSQSSRLF	TRBV23-1	TRBJ1-4
ASSEVGRVSSGYGYT	TRBV2	TRBJ1-2
ASSFFPNTEAF	TRBV27	TRBJ1-1
ASSLVQGVTEAF	TRBV7-9	TRBJ1-1
ASSLRPGNTEAF	TRBV27	TRBJ1-1
AISERGVGETQY	TRBV10-3	TRBJ2-5
ASSLEGRGADGYT	TRBV11-2	TRBJ1-2
ASSNFDSTPPHQH	TRBV27	TRBJ1-5
ASSKTGAVSYGYT	TRBV5-8	TRBJ1-2
ASSLDDRGSYGYT	TRBV11-2	TRBJ1-2
ASSAGTGPYYGYT	TRBV7-2	TRBJ1-2
ASSLARQETQY	TRBV5-1	TRBJ2-5
ASSGGTGSEKLF	TRBV19	TRBJ1-4
SAEPNSGYT	TRBV20-1	TRBJ1-2
ATSRGSNYEQY	TRBV15	TRBJ2-7
ASSLGQGKGGYT	TRBV5-6	TRBJ1-2
AWGGALAPTDTQY	TRBV30	TRBJ2-3
ASSPRTGTNYGYT	TRBV11-2	TRBJ1-2
ASTWRTVDYGYT	TRBV7-8	TRBJ1-2
ASSINPATEAF	TRBV27	TRBJ1-1